These T cell receptor beta chains were read from a single sample in a study of T cells in Graves' hyperthyroidism and ophthalmopathy. TCRdb processed the multiplex PCR reads anew with MiXCR; each CDR3 protein has one entry. The sample contains about 720,000 distinct CDR3 sequences, around 20% of which appear only once. The sample taken for sequencing was blood. The receptor set was obtained from a woman in her fifties or sixties with Graves' hyperthyroidism that later progressed to Graves' ophthalmopathy. Each CDR3 is given with its conserved first and last residue. Fields, in order: D gene, clone size, J gene, V gene, CDR3 protein, CDR3 DNA. The D gene is left open where the match is weak. For some rows the clone size is stated as once, few or many, or as a class when expanded; others skip it.

>-|few|TRBJ2-5|TRBV12-3/TRBV12-4
CASSLYPELEETQYF
TGTGCCAGCAGTTTGTATCCGGAGCTCGAGGAGACCCAGTACTTC
>-|-|TRBJ2-1|TRBV7-6
CASSSLIWNEQFF
TGTGCCAGCAGCTCCCTGATTTGGAATGAGCAGTTCTTC
>-|many|TRBJ2-1|TRBV3-1
CASRLGRASGEQFF
TGTGCCAGCAGACTAGGACGGGCCTCGGGTGAGCAGTTCTTC
>-|many|TRBJ2-7|TRBV5-5
CASSLGHGRTFYEQYF
TGTGCCAGCAGCTTGGGGCATGGACGGACGTTCTACGAGCAGTACTTC
>-|-|TRBJ2-2|TRBV7-2
CASSLDSPGTGELFF
TGTGCCAGCAGCTTAGACTCCCCCGGGACCGGGGAGCTGTTTTTT
>-|few|TRBJ1-4|TRBV15
CATSRVWDNRGNEKLFF
TGTGCCACCAGCAGAGTGTGGGACAATAGGGGTAATGAAAAACTGTTTTTT
>TRBD2|few|TRBJ2-2|TRBV7-9
CASRRTSGAPGELFF
TGTGCCAGCAGACGGACTAGCGGGGCCCCCGGGGAGCTGTTTTTT
>-|-|TRBJ2-7|TRBV29-1
CSVAGDTYEQYF
TGCAGCGTTGCCGGGGACACATACGAGCAGTACTTC
>-|-|TRBJ2-7|TRBV7-8
CASSLVRAGRRAYEQYF
TGTGCCAGCAGCTTAGTGCGGGCAGGACGCAGGGCCTACGAGCAGTACTTC
>-|many|TRBJ1-6|TRBV5-1
CASSLTWADSNSPLHF
TGCGCCAGCAGCTTGACCTGGGCAGACTCAAATTCACCCCTCCACTTT
>-|-|TRBJ1-4|TRBV7-9
CASSLLGRGKDEKLFF
TGTGCCAGCAGCTTGCTAGGGAGGGGGAAAGATGAAAAACTGTTTTTT
>TRBD1|-|TRBJ2-5|TRBV5-1
CASSLGQGMAETQYF
TGCGCCAGCAGCCTCGGACAGGGGATGGCGGAGACCCAGTACTTC
>-|many|TRBJ2-1|TRBV11-2
CASSPSTSRSYNEQFF
TGTGCCAGCTCCCCGTCGACTAGTCGGTCCTACAATGAGCAGTTCTTC
>TRBD1|-|TRBJ2-3|TRBV19
CASSGRGQGLDTQYF
TGTGCCAGTAGTGGCCGGGGACAGGGTTTAGATACGCAGTATTTT
>TRBD2|-|TRBJ2-3|TRBV6-5
CASSYGTSGVDTQYF
TGTGCCAGCAGTTACGGGACTAGCGGGGTGGATACGCAGTATTTT
>-|few|TRBJ1-2|TRBV7-9
CASSLDAVNYGYTF
TGTGCCAGCAGCTTAGACGCGGTGAACTATGGCTACACCTTC
>-|many|TRBJ1-4|TRBV5-1
CASSLEGGRTNEKLFF
TGCGCCAGCAGCTTGGAAGGTGGGAGGACTAATGAAAAACTGTTTTTT
>-|many|TRBJ2-1|TRBV2
CASIRISNEQFF
TGTGCCAGCATTAGGATTAGTAATGAGCAGTTCTTC
>-|-|TRBJ2-2|TRBV20-1
CSANRGTSGTGELFF
TGCAGTGCTAACCGGGGGACCTCGGGCACCGGGGAGCTGTTTTTT
>-|many|TRBJ2-7|TRBV11-2
CASSFLQGRGRHEQYF
TGTGCCAGCAGTTTCTTACAGGGAAGGGGCCGCCACGAGCAGTACTTC
>-|few|TRBJ1-5|TRBV19
CASRTGGRYSNQPQHF
TGTGCCAGTAGAACAGGCGGAAGATATAGCAATCAGCCCCAGCATTTT
>TRBD2|few|TRBJ2-2|TRBV19
CASSRPGGSSGELFF
TGTGCCAGTAGTCGCCCGGGGGGATCCTCCGGGGAGCTGTTTTTT
>-|-|TRBJ2-3|TRBV3-1
CASSQNRDTQYF
TGTGCCAGCAGCCAAAATAGGGATACGCAGTATTTT
>TRBD1|many|TRBJ2-3|TRBV18
CASSPRQGSTDTQYF
TGTGCCAGCTCACCACGACAGGGGAGCACAGATACGCAGTATTTT
>-|-|TRBJ2-2|TRBV5-4
CASSLQGSPGELFF
TGTGCCAGCAGCTTGCAGGGTTCCCCCGGGGAGCTGTTTTTT
>TRBD1|few|TRBJ2-2|TRBV5-1
CASSRSGTGTYTGELFF
TGCGCCAGCAGCAGATCCGGGACAGGGACCTACACCGGGGAGCTGTTTTTT
>-|few|TRBJ2-7|TRBV15
CATSRYSRDYEQYF
TGTGCCACCAGCAGGTATTCCCGGGACTACGAGCAGTACTTC
>TRBD1|-|TRBJ1-2|TRBV6-5
CASSYHGTGTYGYTF
TGTGCCAGCAGTTACCACGGGACAGGAACCTATGGCTACACCTTC
>-|many|TRBJ1-2|TRBV12-3/TRBV12-4
CASSLGDWGYTF
TGTGCCAGCAGTTTAGGGGACTGGGGCTACACCTTC
>TRBD1|many|TRBJ2-7|TRBV6-1
CANSEGGPALSPYYEQYF
TGTGCCAACAGTGAAGGGGGCCCGGCCCTCTCCCCGTACTACGAGCAGTACTTC